One sample yielded the 10 T cell receptor beta chains listed below, sequenced in a study of cytomegalovirus exposure and HLA in healthy donors. The PCR had 60 Vbeta and 13 Jbeta primers. This table comes from immunoSEQ multiplex PCR, and its TCRdb copy is limited to in-frame clones, with some not included. Among some 190,000 clones listed, 80% to 90% were seen once. The sequencing sample was made of PBMCs. These receptors all stem from a man aged 25 to 40 in good health and CMV-seronegative.

The chain uses TRBV28 and TRBJ2-7; 7 positions agree with TRBD1. V dropped 6 bases and J dropped 2; count of bases not matched to a gene: 10. The CDR3 is made up of 15 amino acids. The V gene's germline CDR1 is MDHEN and CDR2 SYDVKM. CDR3 DNA: TGTGCCAGCAGCCTCGACAGGGCGCAAACCTACGAGCAGTACTTC. It specifies CASSLDRAQTYEQYF.

CDR3 protein: CSAGRRDNEQFF. The CDR3 nucleotides read TGCAGCGCGGGGAGACGGGACAATGAGCAGTTCTTC. V and J are TRBV29-1 and TRBJ2-1; a weak D match, TRBD2 (5 bases). The germline CDR1 and CDR2 sequences are SQVTM and ANQGSEA. The CDR3 sequence is 12 residues long. Trimming took off 7 bases at V and 5 bases at J, with 12 bases between the two ends.

The chain carries TRBV7-8 and TRBJ2-5; TRBD2 matches 7 bases. V shed 0 bases, J shed 5 bases, and the junction held 6 bases outside the gene matches. The CDR3 consists of 15 residues. Germline V CDR1 and CDR2: SGHVS, FQNEAQ. In DNA, the CDR3 is TGTGCCAGCAGCTTAGCAGGACGGCGGGAGGAGACCCAGTACTTC. Protein product: CASSLAGRREETQYF.

This chain joins TRBV7-8 and TRBJ2-5; D is undetermined. V lost 3 bases, J lost 5 bases, and 4 bases lay in between. This CDR3 has 11 residues. The germline gives CDR1 SGHVS, CDR2 FQNEAQ. CDR3 in DNA: TGTGCCAGCAGCTTTTATGAGACCCAGTACTTC. It translates to CASSFYETQYF.

Here the CDR3 reads CASRGRDGEQYF. CDR3 sequence (DNA): TGTGCCAGCAGGGGGAGGGATGGAGAGCAGTATTTT. The rearrangement joins TRBV25-1 to TRBJ2-3; 7 bases are a match to TRBD2. Germline lookup yields CDR1 MGHDK and CDR2 SYGVNS. V lost 6 bases and J lost 11; bases outside the gene matches: 8. The CDR3 spans 12 residues.

This chain uses TRBV19 with TRBJ1-1; D unclear. This CDR3 is 14 amino acids long. In germline, CDR1 is LNHDA, CDR2 SQIVND (reference sequence). V lost 6 bases and J 3 bases, leaving 14 bases between the germline ends. The CDR3, as DNA: TGTGCCAGTAGCTGGAGGAATGGGGACACTGAAGCTTTCTTT. Translating it yields CASSWRNGDTEAFF.

CDR3 amino acids: CASSETSGSFDEQFF. Written as DNA, the CDR3 is TGTGCCAGCAGTGAAACTAGCGGGAGTTTTGATGAGCAGTTCTTC. The gene calls are TRBV6-1 and TRBJ2-1; 11 bases are shared with TRBD2. The CDR3 loop spans 15 amino acids. The germline V gene has CDR1 MNHNS and CDR2 SASEGT. The ends lost 2 bases at V and 8 bases at J; junction bases unmatched: 5.

This chain connects TRBV7-9 to TRBJ2-1; TRBD2 is a possible D gene (7 bases). The CDR3 runs 11 residues. CDR1 is SEHNR and CDR2 is FQNEAQ in the germline V gene (reference sequence). Trimming removed 10 bases from V and 7 bases from J, with 11 bases in between. DNA of the CDR3: TGTGCCACAGAGGGGGGGAATGAGCAGTTCTTC. Its translation is CATEGGNEQFF. The full variable domain, completed using reference TRBV7-9 and TRBJ2-1, is DTGVSQNPRHKITKRGQNVTFRCDPISEHNRLYWYRQTLGQGPEFLTYFQNEAQLEKSRLLSDRFSAERPKGSFSTLEIQRTEQGDSAMYLCATEGGNEQFFGPGTRLTVL.

The chain links TRBV28 to TRBJ2-2, with no clear D. Per germline, CDR1 MDHEN and CDR2 SYDVKM. Trimming pared 3 bases from V and 1 base from J, leaving 9 bases between. The CDR3 loop spans 15 amino acids. This chain's CDR3 is CASSFPNRNTGELFF. CDR3 DNA: TGTGCCAGCAGTTTCCCGAACAGGAACACCGGGGAGCTGTTTTTT.

The V gene is TRBV14, the J gene TRBJ1-1; 8 bases align to TRBD1. The germline V gene has CDR1 SGHDN and CDR2 FVKESK. The V segment lost 4 bases and the J segment 1 base; nucleotides outside the gene matches: 5. The CDR3 is 15 residues long. For the CDR3, the DNA is TGTGCCAGCAGCCCCCTACAGGGGGGGAACACTGAAGCTTTCTTT. It encodes CASSPLQGGNTEAFF.